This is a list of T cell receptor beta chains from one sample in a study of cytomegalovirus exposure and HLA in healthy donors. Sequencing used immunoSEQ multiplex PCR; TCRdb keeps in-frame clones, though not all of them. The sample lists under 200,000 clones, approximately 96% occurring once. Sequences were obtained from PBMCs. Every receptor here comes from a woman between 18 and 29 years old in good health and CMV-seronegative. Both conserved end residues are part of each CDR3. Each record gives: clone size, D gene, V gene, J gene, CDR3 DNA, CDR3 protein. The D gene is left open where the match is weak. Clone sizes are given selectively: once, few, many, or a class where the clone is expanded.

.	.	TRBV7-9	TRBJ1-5	TGTGCCAGCAGCTTGGAATTGGGGGCTAGCAATCAGCCCCAGCATTTT	CASSLELGASNQPQHF
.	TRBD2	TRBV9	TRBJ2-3	TGTGCCAGCAGCTCCCGGACTAGCGGGGGCACAGATACGCAGTATTTT	CASSSRTSGGTDTQYF
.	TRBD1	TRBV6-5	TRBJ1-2	TGTGCCAGCAGTTACCGAGGACAGGGGACTGGCTACACCTTC	CASSYRGQGTGYTF
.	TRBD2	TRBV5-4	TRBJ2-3	TGTGCCAGCAGCCCTCATACTAGCGGGGGGGCAGATACGCAGTATTTT	CASSPHTSGGADTQYF
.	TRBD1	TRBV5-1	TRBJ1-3	TGCGCCAGCAGCTTGAGGACAGGGGGTGGTGGAAACACCATATATTTT	CASSLRTGGGGNTIYF
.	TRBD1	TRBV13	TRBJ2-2	TGTGCCAGCAGCTTATCTGGGACAGGAGCGAACACCGGGGAGCTGTTTTTT	CASSLSGTGANTGELFF
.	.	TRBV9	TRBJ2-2	TGTGCCAGCAGCGGCGGGACCCTCCAACGGGAGTCGAACACCGGGGAGCTGTTTTTT	CASSGGTLQRESNTGELFF
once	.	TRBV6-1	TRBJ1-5	TGTGCCAGCAGTGAAAGAACAGGGCCCGGCAATCAGCCCCAGCATTTT	CASSERTGPGNQPQHF
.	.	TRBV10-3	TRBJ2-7	TGTGCCATCAGTGAAGGTAGTCTCGGGGAAGACGAGCAGTACTTC	CAISEGSLGEDEQYF
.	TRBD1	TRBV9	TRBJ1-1	TGTGCCAGCAGCGCAAGGACAGGGCGGAACACTGAAGCTTTCTTT	CASSARTGRNTEAFF
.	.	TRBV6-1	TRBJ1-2	TGTGCCAGCAGTGAAGGGTCAGGGGACGGCTACACCTTC	CASSEGSGDGYTF
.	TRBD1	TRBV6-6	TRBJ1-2	TGTGCCAGCAGCGGGACAGTCTTTAACTATGGCTACACCTTC	CASSGTVFNYGYTF
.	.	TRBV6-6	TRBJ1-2	TGTGCCAGCAGTAATAAACAGGAGAGCTATGGCTACACCTTC	CASSNKQESYGYTF
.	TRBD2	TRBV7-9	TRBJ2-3	TGTGCCAGCAGCAGGACTAGCAGTACCACAGATACGCAGTATTTT	CASSRTSSTTDTQYF
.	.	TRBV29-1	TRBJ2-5	TGCAGCGTTGATTGGCAATCAGAGACCCAGTACTTC	CSVDWQSETQYF
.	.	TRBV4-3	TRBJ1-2	TGCGCCAGCAGCCAAGGGATGACGGCGGGAGGCTACACCTTC	CASSQGMTAGGYTF
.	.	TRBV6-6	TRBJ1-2	TGTGCCAGCAGTCCCTTGACAGCGCTCGGCTACACCTTC	CASSPLTALGYTF
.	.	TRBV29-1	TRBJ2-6	TGCAGCGTCAACTCTGGGGCCAACGTCCTGACTTTC	CSVNSGANVLTF
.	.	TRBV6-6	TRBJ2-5	TGTGCCAGCAGTTACAGAGGCACCGCGTACCAAGAGACCCAGTACTTC	CASSYRGTAYQETQYF
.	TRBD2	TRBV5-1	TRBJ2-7	TGCGCCAGCAGCTTGGCCCGAGCGGGGGGCTCCTACGAGCAGTACTTC	CASSLARAGGSYEQYF